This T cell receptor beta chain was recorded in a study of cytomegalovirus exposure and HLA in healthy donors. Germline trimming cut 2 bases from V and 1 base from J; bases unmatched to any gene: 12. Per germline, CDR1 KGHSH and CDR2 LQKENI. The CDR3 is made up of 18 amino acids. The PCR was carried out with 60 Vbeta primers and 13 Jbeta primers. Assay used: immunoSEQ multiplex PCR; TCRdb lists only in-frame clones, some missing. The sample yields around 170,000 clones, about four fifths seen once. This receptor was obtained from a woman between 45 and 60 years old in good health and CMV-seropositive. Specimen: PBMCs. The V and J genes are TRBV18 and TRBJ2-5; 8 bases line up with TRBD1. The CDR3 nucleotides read TGTGCCAGCTCACCAGATGGGGGTTACAGGGGGACCCAAGAGACCCAGTACTTC. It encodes CASSPDGGYRGTQETQYF.